This TCR beta chain appears in the sequencing data of a study of blood T cells in healthy people across ages. General observations from the study: It was not possible, with unsorted PBMCs, to conclusively compare naive and antigen-experienced cells.

Points on this clonotype: Its target is not known.

PCR was performed a second time for about 6 to 11 cycles using a sample-barcoded 5' primer and a J-beta primer mix. MiXCR was run by TCRdb on the 5' RACE reads, yielding one entry per CDR3 protein. Among hundreds of thousands of distinct CDR3 sequences listed, 35% to 50% were seen once. This CDR3 is 16 amino acids long. V dropped 3 bases and J dropped 0 bases, with 12 bases sitting between them. CDR1 is KGHDR, CDR2 SFDVKD, per germline. The source material was blood. The gene calls are TRBV24-1 and TRBJ2-3; weak D call: TRBD1 (6 bases). The sequence was collected from a man older than 75 in good health. The CDR3 loop reads CATSDGGQPSTDTQYF. In nucleotides, the CDR3 is TGTGCCACCAGTGATGGAGGACAGCCTAGCACAGATACGCAGTATTTT.